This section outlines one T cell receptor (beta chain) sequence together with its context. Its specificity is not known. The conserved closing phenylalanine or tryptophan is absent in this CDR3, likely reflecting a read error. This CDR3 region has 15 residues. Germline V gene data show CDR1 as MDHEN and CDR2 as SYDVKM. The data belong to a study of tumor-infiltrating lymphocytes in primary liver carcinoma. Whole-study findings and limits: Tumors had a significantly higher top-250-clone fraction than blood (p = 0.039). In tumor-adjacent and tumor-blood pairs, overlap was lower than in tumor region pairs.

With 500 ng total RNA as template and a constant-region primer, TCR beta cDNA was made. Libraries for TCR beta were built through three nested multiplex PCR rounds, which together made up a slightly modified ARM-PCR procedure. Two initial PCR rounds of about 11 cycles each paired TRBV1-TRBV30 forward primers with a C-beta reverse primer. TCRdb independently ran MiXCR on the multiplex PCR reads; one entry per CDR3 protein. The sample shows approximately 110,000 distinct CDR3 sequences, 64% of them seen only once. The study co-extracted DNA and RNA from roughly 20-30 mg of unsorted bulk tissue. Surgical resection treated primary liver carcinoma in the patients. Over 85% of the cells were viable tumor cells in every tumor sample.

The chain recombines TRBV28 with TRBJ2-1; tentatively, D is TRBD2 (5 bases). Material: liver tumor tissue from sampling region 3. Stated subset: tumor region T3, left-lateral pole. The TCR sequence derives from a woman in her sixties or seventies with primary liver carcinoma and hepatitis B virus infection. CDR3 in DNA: TGTGCCAGCAGTCGGACGGGAAGCACCTACAATGTGCAGTTCTTA. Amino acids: CASSRTGSTYNVQFL.